This TCR beta chain was recorded in a study of T-cell reconstitution after alpha-beta-depleted transplantation in children. V lost 4 bases, J lost 5 bases, and 18 bases lay in between. Germline CDR1 reads SGHRS; CDR2 reads YFSETQ. The CDR3 contains 15 residues. Using unique molecular identifiers, the investigators prepared the TCRbeta library. MiXCR, run by TCRdb on the PCR reads, gives a single entry per CDR3 protein. Here the sample spans about 360,000 distinct CDR3 sequences, less than 15% being singletons. The TCR originated in a human donor who donated a stem cell graft to a child with Fanconi anemia. Material: PBMCs, obtained from the stem cell graft. The rearrangement uses TRBV5-1 and TRBJ1-1; possibly TRBD1 for D (6 bases). The CDR3 DNA follows: TGCGCCAGCAGCCCCCAGGGGAATGATGAGACTGAAGCTTTCTTT. This translates into CASSPQGNDETEAFF.